Each of the 29 T cell receptor beta chains below was sequenced from the same sample in a study of regulatory T cells in long-lasting Graves disease (dated by TCRdb to 2020 to 2023). The time point label on this specimen signifies: newly diagnosed GD, antithyroid drugs for less than 3 months. For both TCR sequencing and RNA sequencing, RNA was extracted from PBMCs using TRIzol. Library generation was performed with multiplex PCR. The instrument was an Illumina HiSeq 4000. To build TCR beta libraries, CDR3 regions were amplified by Arm-PCR using iRepertoire HTBI primers. The public reads were quality trimmed at Q25 with fastp and then assembled into clones with MiXCR by TCRdb, keeping productive beta chains. Every CDR3 protein is listed once, alongside the most common genes and DNA of its rows. The sample yields about 620,000 distinct CDR3 sequences; roughly 15% were counted once. 15% to 20% of the sample is taken by the ten largest.

These sequences were also reported in another study, on T cells in Graves' hyperthyroidism and ophthalmopathy.

Specimen: peripheral blood mononuclear cells (PBMCs), collected at new diagnosis, from a patient treated with antithyroid drugs. The receptor source for this set is a woman aged 30 to 39 with Graves disease. Donor details come from another sample of the same person, matched by shared clones.

This clonotype appeared a few times. This chain's CDR3 is CASSEALVGVQPQHF. CDR3 nucleotide sequence: TGTGCCAGCAGTGAAGCTTTAGTGGGGGTTCAGCCCCAGCATTTT. The chain couples TRBV6-1 to TRBJ1-5; a weak D match, TRBD1 (5 bases). V gave up 0 bases and J gave up 6 bases, with 12 bases separating them. The CDR3 length is 15 residues. Germline CDR1 is MNHNS and CDR2 is SASEGT.

The rearrangement joins TRBV6-1 to TRBJ2-1, with 13 nucleotides matching TRBD2. The CDR3 has 16 amino acids. The V segment lost 6 bases and the J segment 6 bases; nucleotides outside the gene matches: 8. CDR1 and CDR2 (germline): MNHNS, SASEGT. The CDR3: CASSLRGLAGTNEQFF. The DNA for the CDR3 is TGTGCCAGCAGCCTACGGGGACTAGCGGGAACCAATGAGCAGTTCTTC.

This clonotype was seen many times. V gene TRBV7-2 combines with J gene TRBJ2-1; TRBD1 is a possible D gene (6 bases). The germline CDR1 and CDR2 sequences are SGHTA and FQGNSA. V was shortened by 4 bases and J by 0 bases, with 16 bases between the two germline ends. CDR3 size: 17 residues. CDR3 sequence: CASSSSQGISSYNEQFF. The CDR3 DNA reads TGTGCCAGCAGCTCGAGTCAGGGGATCAGCTCCTACAATGAGCAGTTCTTC.

This clonotype was found many times. The CDR3, as DNA: TGTGCCAGCGAGGGACAGTTATACGAGCAGTACTTC. This encodes CASEGQLYEQYF. The rearrangement joins TRBV7-9 to TRBJ2-7; 7 nucleotides line up with TRBD1. Germline V lookup: CDR1 SEHNR, CDR2 FQNEAQ (reference sequence). J was trimmed by 4 bases and V by 8 bases; bases with no gene match: 5. CDR3 size: 12 residues. Variable domain in full (rest from reference TRBV7-9 and TRBJ2-7): DTGVSQNPRHKITKRGQNVTFRCDPISEHNRLYWYRQTLGQGPEFLTYFQNEAQLEKSRLLSDRFSAERPKGSFSTLEIQRTEQGDSAMYLCASEGQLYEQYFGPGTRLTVT.

V is TRBV20-1 and J is TRBJ2-7; a weak D match, TRBD2 (5 bases). The germline CDR1 and CDR2 sequences are DFQATT and SNEGSKA (reference sequence). Trimming pared 7 bases from V and 1 base from J, leaving 14 bases between. CDR3 length equals 13 residues. CDR3 sequence reads: CSVKSWRSYEQYF. The CDR3 region has the DNA TGCAGTGTTAAGTCCTGGAGGTCCTACGAGCAGTACTTC.

This chain connects TRBV4-1 to TRBJ2-3; D call uncertain. The assigned J gene may be wrong: the sequence end matches TRBJ2-1 better. The CDR3 length is 12 residues. Germline CDR1 reads MGHRA; CDR2 reads YSYEKL. The CDR3 reads CASSQVKYEQFF. The CDR3 region has the DNA TGCGCCAGCAGCCAAGTAAAATATGAGCAGTTCTTC.

The chain carries TRBV5-1 and TRBJ1-1; D call uncertain. This CDR3 has 13 amino acids. Germline V gene data show CDR1 as SGHRS and CDR2 as YFSETQ. The V end was cut by 5 bases, the J end by 0 bases, with 8 bases between. The CDR3 coding sequence is TGCGCCAGCAGAGCGGGTCTGAACACTGAAGCTTTCTTT. Its translation: CASRAGLNTEAFF.

This clonotype was recorded many times. The chain is built from TRBV6-2 or TRBV6-3 and TRBJ1-5, with D tentatively TRBD1 (5 bases). The germline gives CDR1 MNHEY, CDR2 SVGEGT. V lost 3 bases, J lost 2 bases, and 11 bases lay in between. This CDR3 has 15 residues. The CDR3 region has the DNA TGTGCCAGCAGTTATGGGGGGATCGGCAATCAGCCCCAGCATTTT. Residues: CASSYGGIGNQPQHF.

In the case of this clonotype: A far larger clone is one base from this, pointing to a likely read error. The rearrangement uses TRBV11-3 and TRBJ1-1; D possibly corresponds to TRBD1 (6 bases). CDR1 SGHNT and CDR2 YENEEA come from the germline V gene. V lost 6 bases, J lost 4 bases, and 21 bases lay in between. The CDR3 totals 16 residues. The CDR3 reads CASRPGQRGGSTEAFF. In nucleotides, the CDR3 is TGTGCCAGCAGACCCGGACAGCGAGGAGGGAGCACTGAAGCTTTCTTT.

This clonotype has more than one count but fewer than ten. This CDR3 reads CASSSGTGHTEAFF. CDR3 nucleotide sequence: TGTGCCAGCAGCTCCGGGACAGGGCACACTGAAGCTTTCTTT. The chain employs TRBV7-9 and TRBJ1-1; TRBD1 matches at 9 bases. This CDR3 region has 14 residues. Germline V gives CDR1 SEHNR, CDR2 FQNEAQ (reference sequence). The V segment lost 4 bases and the J segment 3 bases; nucleotides outside the gene matches: 3.

In this sample, this clonotype turned up many times. The rearrangement joins TRBV20-1 to TRBJ2-3; 14 bases line up with TRBD2. From germline, CDR1 is DFQATT and CDR2 SNEGSKA (reference sequence). The length of the CDR3 is 18 residues. The V gene end was trimmed by 5 bases and the J gene end by 7 bases; junction bases not matched to a gene: 17. The CDR3 sequence is CSASGPTGGLAGVYTQYF. CDR3 coding DNA: TGCAGTGCTTCTGGACCTACAGGGGGACTAGCGGGGGTATATACGCAGTATTTT.

About this clonotype: Mismatch with germline at one junction end may stem from a read error. This chain connects TRBV10-1 to TRBJ2-1, with D tentatively TRBD2 (6 bases). CDR3 length equals 14 residues. Germline V CDR1 and CDR2: WNHNN, SYGVQD (reference sequence). The CDR3 protein is CASSGRVSYNEQLF. In DNA form, the CDR3 reads TGCGCCAGCAGTGGGAGGGTATCCTACAATGAGCAGCTCTTC.

This clonotype was seen at least ten times. The gene calls are TRBV28 and TRBJ2-6; D remains unclear. The CDR3 consists of 12 residues. Trimming took off 6 bases at V and 0 bases at J, with 0 bases between the two ends. Germline loops: CDR1 MDHEN, CDR2 SYDVKM. The CDR3 DNA is TGTGCCAGCAGCTCTGGGGCCAACGTCCTGACTTTC. This translates into CASSSGANVLTF.

This clonotype was counted many times. The chain links TRBV11-2 to TRBJ2-5; 7 bases fit TRBD2. V was clipped by 2 bases and J by 3 bases; unmatched bases: 6. CDR1 and CDR2 (germline): SGHAT, FQNNGV. The CDR3 consists of 15 residues. DNA of the CDR3: TGTGCCAGCAGCTTATGGGCGGGGAGGGAAGAGACCCAGTACTTC. Translation: CASSLWAGREETQYF.

This rearrangement joins TRBV11-1 to TRBJ2-7; TRBD2 aligns across 9 bases. This CDR3 spans 16 amino acids. CDR1 and CDR2 from the germline V gene are SGHAT and FQDESV (reference sequence). The V segment lost 2 bases and the J segment 5 bases; nucleotides outside the gene matches: 10. This chain's CDR3 is CASSLPLGSGSHEQYF. DNA for the CDR3: TGTGCCAGCAGCTTACCCCTCGGTAGCGGGAGTCACGAGCAGTACTTC.

This clonotype came up many times. The gene calls are TRBV11-1 and TRBJ2-7; D perhaps matches TRBD1 (6 bases). The germline V gene encodes CDR1 SGHAT and CDR2 FQDESV (reference sequence). V was trimmed by 5 bases and J by 6 bases, leaving 29 bases between them. The CDR3 spans 18 residues. The CDR3 protein is CASSIDPYLQGRPGEQYF. DNA of the CDR3: TGTGCCAGCAGCATCGACCCCTACTTACAGGGTCGCCCCGGCGAGCAGTACTTC.

The chain recombines TRBV19 with TRBJ2-1; no reliable D call. The CDR3 length is 12 residues. The germline V and J ends were trimmed by 1 base and 7 bases, with 5 bases remaining between them. Per the germline V gene, CDR1 is LNHDA and CDR2 is SQIVND (reference sequence). CDR3: CASSIGGNEQFF. As DNA, the CDR3 is TGTGCCAGTAGTATAGGTGGTAATGAGCAGTTCTTC. The whole variable domain, remainder taken from reference TRBV19 and TRBJ2-1, is DGGITQSPKYLFRKEGQNVTLSCEQNLNHDAMYWYRQDPGQGLRLIYYSQIVNDFQKGDIAEGYSVSREKKESFPLTVTSAQKNPTAFYLCASSIGGNEQFFGPGTRLTVL.

This clonotype was found many times. This chain joins TRBV6-2 or TRBV6-3 and TRBJ2-3; D remains ambiguous. Trimming cost V 8 bases and J 2 bases, with 11 bases left between them. CDR1 is MNHEY, CDR2 SVGEGT, per germline. The CDR3 runs to 13 residues. CDR3 nucleotide sequence: TGTGCCAGCGTTGGTGCGCCCACAGATACGCAGTATTTT. Amino acids: CASVGAPTDTQYF.

The rearrangement links TRBV5-5 to TRBJ2-7; TRBD2 matches at 7 bases. The CDR3 has 15 amino acids. J lost 0 bases, V lost 2 bases, and 5 bases had no gene match. CDR1 and CDR2 (germline): SGHKS, YYEKEE (reference sequence). The CDR3 loop reads CASSFGEGLSYEQYF. The CDR3 DNA reads as TGTGCCAGCAGCTTCGGGGAGGGCCTCTCCTACGAGCAGTACTTC.

The genes are TRBV6-2 or TRBV6-3 and TRBJ2-1, with 7 bases lining up with TRBD2. Trimming cost V 6 bases and J 9 bases; bases outside gene matches: 8. The germline V gene has CDR1 MNHEY and CDR2 SVGEGT. The CDR3 has 13 amino acids. This CDR3 is CASSRGDVGEQFF. CDR3 coding DNA: TGTGCCAGCAGCCGGGGGGACGTTGGTGAGCAGTTCTTC.

This clonotype has at least ten counts. V gene TRBV29-1 combines with J gene TRBJ2-7; D is uncertain. The length of the CDR3 is 13 residues. V was pared by 0 bases and J by 6 bases, with 12 bases between. Germline V CDR1 and CDR2: SQVTM, ANQGSEA. CDR3 amino acids: CSVEEVGLSEQYF. DNA of the CDR3: TGCAGCGTTGAAGAAGTAGGGTTGAGCGAGCAGTACTTC.

This clonotype was detected only a few times. J is TRBJ1-3 and V is TRBV20-1, with D perhaps matching TRBD1 (6 bases). Germline CDR1 is DFQATT and CDR2 is SNEGSKA (reference sequence). CDR3 length: 13 residues. With 5 bases removed from V and 1 base from J, the gap between germline ends came to 9 bases. CDR3 sequence reads: CSAPTGSGNTIYF. CDR3 DNA sequence: TGCAGTGCTCCGACAGGTTCTGGAAACACCATATATTTT.

This clonotype has at least ten counts. The rearrangement links TRBV6-1 to TRBJ1-1; no clear D. CDR1 is MNHNS, CDR2 SASEGT, per germline. This CDR3 region has 13 residues. The V gene lost 1 base and the J gene lost 1 base, with 4 bases spanning the gap. The CDR3 is CASSEVPNTEAFF. DNA of the CDR3: TGTGCCAGCAGTGAAGTCCCGAACACTGAAGCTTTCTTT.

This clonotype was seen only a few times. V is TRBV9 and J is TRBJ1-1, with D possibly matching TRBD1 (5 bases). The V end was cut by 2 bases, the J end by 4 bases, with 12 bases between. CDR1 SGDLS and CDR2 YYNGEE come from the germline V gene. This CDR3 region has 14 residues. CDR3 protein: CASSVGGGFTEAFF. The CDR3 coding sequence is TGTGCCAGCAGCGTTGGGGGGGGTTTCACTGAAGCTTTCTTT.

V usage is TRBV7-9 and J usage is TRBJ1-5; D gene uncertain. This CDR3 is 15 amino acids long. Germline CDR1 and CDR2: SEHNR and FQNEAQ (reference sequence). V was cut by 5 bases and J by 2 bases, with 13 bases left in between. The CDR3 region has the DNA TGTGCCAGCAGCGGCCCCCTAACGGGCAATCAGCCCCAGCATTTT. Protein sequence: CASSGPLTGNQPQHF.

This clonotype appeared once. V gene TRBV7-8 combines with J gene TRBJ2-1; possibly TRBD1 for D (6 bases). Germline-derived CDR1 and CDR2 are SGHVS and FQNEAQ. V was trimmed by 5 bases and J by 9 bases, leaving 17 bases between them. This CDR3 region has 14 residues. The CDR3 is CASSPLGGGSEQFF. The CDR3 DNA follows: TGTGCCAGCAGCCCCCTTGGGGGCGGATCTGAGCAGTTCTTC.

This clonotype was seen many times. This chain connects TRBV2 to TRBJ2-7; D is ambiguous. V lost 10 bases and J 5 bases, leaving 15 bases between the germline ends. CDR3 length: 12 residues. Germline CDR1 is SNHLY and CDR2 is FYNNEI. This chain's CDR3 is CATGLKADEQYF. DNA of the CDR3: TGTGCCACCGGGTTGAAGGCGGACGAGCAGTACTTC.

This clonotype was seen many times. The rearrangement uses TRBV7-8 and TRBJ2-3; D is ambiguous. Trimming cost V 0 bases and J 3 bases, with 4 bases left between them. Germline loops: CDR1 SGHVS, CDR2 FQNEAQ. The CDR3 runs 13 residues. CDR3 sequence (DNA): TGTGCCAGCAGCTTAGCGGCAACAGATACGCAGTATTTT. Translation gives CASSLAATDTQYF.

This clonotype was seen repeatedly, ten times or more. The chain is built from TRBV27 and TRBJ1-5; tentatively, D is TRBD1 (5 bases). Germline CDR1 is MNHEY and CDR2 is SMNVEV (reference sequence). The ends were cut back, 8 bases at V and 1 base at J, with 15 bases in the middle. The CDR3 loop spans 15 amino acids. CDR3 in DNA: TGTGCCAGCGCTATCGGGGGTCTAAGCAATCAGCCCCAGCATTTT. Residues: CASAIGGLSNQPQHF.